This TCR beta chain originates from a study of T cells in Graves' hyperthyroidism and ophthalmopathy. This clonotype was seen repeatedly, ten times or more. The hyperthyroidism was newly diagnosed and had lasted under 2 months; the patients were aged 18 to 65. The CDR3 regions of TCR beta were amplified from RNA transcripts. HTBI primers were used for first-round RT-PCR of the TCR CDR3. TCRdb re-called the multiplex PCR reads with MiXCR, one entry per CDR3 protein. The sample contains approximately 220,000 distinct CDR3 sequences, approximately 20% of which appear only once. This TCR was recovered from a middle-aged man with Graves' hyperthyroidism. Sequenced material: blood.

CDR3 bases: TGTGCCAGCAGCTTAAACTGGGACAGGGTTTGGTCACCCCTCCACTTT. Translated: CASSLNWDRVWSPLHF. This sequence joins TRBV7-8 and TRBJ1-6, with TRBD1 matching over 9 bases. V lost 2 bases and J lost 10; bases outside the gene matches: 9. The length of the CDR3 is 16 residues. Germline V CDR1 and CDR2: SGHVS, FQNEAQ.